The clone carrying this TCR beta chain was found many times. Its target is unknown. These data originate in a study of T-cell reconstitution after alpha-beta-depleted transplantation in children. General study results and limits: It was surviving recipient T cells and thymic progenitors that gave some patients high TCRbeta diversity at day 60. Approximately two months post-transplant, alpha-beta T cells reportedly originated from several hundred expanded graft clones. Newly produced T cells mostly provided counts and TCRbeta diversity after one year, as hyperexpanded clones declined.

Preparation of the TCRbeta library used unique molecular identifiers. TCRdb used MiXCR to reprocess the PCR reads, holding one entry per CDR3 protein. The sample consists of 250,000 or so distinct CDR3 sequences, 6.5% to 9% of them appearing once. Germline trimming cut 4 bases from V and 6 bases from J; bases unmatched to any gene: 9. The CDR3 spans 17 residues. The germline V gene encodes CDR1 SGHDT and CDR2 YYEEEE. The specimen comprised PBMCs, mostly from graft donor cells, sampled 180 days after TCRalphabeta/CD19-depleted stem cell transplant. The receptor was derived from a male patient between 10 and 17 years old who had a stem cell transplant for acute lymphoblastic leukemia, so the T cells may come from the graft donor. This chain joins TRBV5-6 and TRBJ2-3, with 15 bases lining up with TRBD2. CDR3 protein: CASSLLGTSGRKDTQYF. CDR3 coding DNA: TGTGCCAGCAGCCTTCTCGGGACTAGCGGGAGGAAGGATACGCAGTATTTT.